A selection of T cell receptor beta chains follows, all from one sample in a study of blood T cell repertoires in COVID-19. Data came from immunoSEQ multiplex PCR; TCRdb stores just in-frame clones and leaves some out. Here the sample spans roughly 180,000 clones, approximately 88% being singletons. Sequencing was done on a sample of PBMCs or T cells enriched from blood (not recorded which). These receptors all come from a woman aged 55-69 years who had recovered from COVID-19. Both conserved end residues are part of each CDR3. A D gene is named only where the DNA matches it firmly. Clone sizes are given selectively: once, few, many, or a class where the clone is expanded.

J: TRBJ1-6; size: once; D: -; V: TRBV24-1; DNA: TGTGCCACCAGTGAACAGTATAATTCACCCCTCCACTTT; CDR3: CATSEQYNSPLHF
J: TRBJ1-2; size: -; D: -; V: TRBV29-1; DNA: TGCAGCGTGCTGACAAGCTATGGCTACACCTTC; CDR3: CSVLTSYGYTF
J: TRBJ2-2; size: -; D: TRBD1; V: TRBV5-1; DNA: TGCGCCAGCAGCCTGAGGACAGGGGGCGGCGGGGAGCTGTTTTTT; CDR3: CASSLRTGGGGELFF
J: TRBJ1-6; size: -; D: TRBD1; V: TRBV27; DNA: TGTGCCAGCAGTTTATCGGCCCTTCGCAGGGGGTTAAGCTCCTATAATTCACCCCTCCACTTT; CDR3: CASSLSALRRGLSSYNSPLHF
J: TRBJ2-5; size: few; D: -; V: TRBV10-3; DNA: TGTGCCATCAGTGATGTCGACTCCCAAGAGACCCAGTACTTC; CDR3: CAISDVDSQETQYF
J: TRBJ1-1; size: few; D: -; V: TRBV20-1; DNA: TGCAGTGCTACCATGAACACTGAAGCTTTCTTT; CDR3: CSATMNTEAFF
J: TRBJ1-5; size: -; D: -; V: TRBV12-3/TRBV12-4; DNA: TGTGCCAGCAGTTTTGTCGGGAATCAGCCCCAGCATTTT; CDR3: CASSFVGNQPQHF
J: TRBJ2-5; size: few; D: -; V: TRBV7-9; DNA: TGTGCCAGCAGCTTAGGGGGCCGGACCTCAGGGGAGACCCAGTACTTC; CDR3: CASSLGGRTSGETQYF
J: TRBJ2-3; size: -; D: -; V: TRBV3-1/TRBV3-2; DNA: TGTGCCAGCAGCCAAGCCGGACAACTCACAGATACGCAGTATTTT; CDR3: CASSQAGQLTDTQYF
J: TRBJ2-7; size: -; D: TRBD2; V: TRBV4-1; DNA: TGCGCCAGCAGCCCGGGACTAGTCTCCTACGAGCAGTACTTC; CDR3: CASSPGLVSYEQYF
J: TRBJ1-2; size: few; D: TRBD1; V: TRBV28; DNA: TGTGCCAGCAGTTTGGTAGGGACAGGGACGCGCCATGGCTACACCTTC; CDR3: CASSLVGTGTRHGYTF
J: TRBJ1-1; size: -; D: TRBD1; V: TRBV5-1; DNA: TGCGCCAGCAGCTACGGGGACAGGGGGCTGAACACTGAAGCTTTCTTT; CDR3: CASSYGDRGLNTEAFF
J: TRBJ2-2; size: once; D: -; V: TRBV9; DNA: TGTGCCAGCAGCGTAGGGCAGGGGAGCTCCGGGGAGCTGTTTTTT; CDR3: CASSVGQGSSGELFF
J: TRBJ2-1; size: -; D: TRBD2; V: TRBV19; DNA: TGTGCCAGTAGCGCCGCTAGCGGGAGGGCCGTTCCCGAGCAGTTCTTC; CDR3: CASSAASGRAVPEQFF
J: TRBJ2-1; size: -; D: -; V: TRBV5-4; DNA: TGTGCCAGCAGCTTGGGCATGAGCTCCTACAATGAGCAGTTCTTC; CDR3: CASSLGMSSYNEQFF
J: TRBJ1-5; size: -; D: -; V: TRBV6-2/TRBV6-3; DNA: TGTGCCAGCAGTTACCACTCTCGAAACAGGGTCGATCAGCCCCAGCATTTT; CDR3: CASSYHSRNRVDQPQHF
J: TRBJ1-6; size: -; D: -; V: TRBV6-2/TRBV6-3; DNA: TGTGCCAGCAGTTACCCCCCCACACCCCTCCACTTT; CDR3: CASSYPPTPLHF
J: TRBJ1-2; size: -; D: TRBD1; V: TRBV4-1; DNA: TGCGCCAGCAGCCAAGATCTCAGGGGGGTAGGTGGCTACACCTTC; CDR3: CASSQDLRGVGGYTF
J: TRBJ1-1; size: -; D: -; V: TRBV12-5; DNA: TGTGCTAGTGGAATAACAGGATTCCTGAGAAACACTGAAGCTTTCTTT; CDR3: CASGITGFLRNTEAFF
J: TRBJ2-5; size: -; D: -; V: TRBV7-2; DNA: TGTGCCAGCAGCTCTACTACAGGGATGGAGACCCAGTACTTC; CDR3: CASSSTTGMETQYF
J: TRBJ2-1; size: once; D: TRBD2; V: TRBV7-9; DNA: TGTGCCAGCAGCCCCGCCCTTCCGGGTAGCGGGAGGAGGTTCTTC; CDR3: CASSPALPGSGRRFF
J: TRBJ2-4; size: -; D: TRBD1; V: TRBV19; DNA: TGTGCCAGTAGTGTCGACAGGGATCAGGGAAACATTCAGTACTTC; CDR3: CASSVDRDQGNIQYF
J: TRBJ1-3; size: -; D: -; V: TRBV18; DNA: TGTGCCAGCTCAACCTGGGGGGACTCTGGAAACACCATATATTTT; CDR3: CASSTWGDSGNTIYF
J: TRBJ2-5; size: -; D: -; V: TRBV18; DNA: TGTGCCAGCTCGTCTAGGGAGGAGGGTCAAGAGACCCAGTACTTC; CDR3: CASSSREEGQETQYF
J: TRBJ2-5; size: -; D: TRBD2; V: TRBV3-1/TRBV3-2; DNA: TGTGCCAGCAGAGCGGGACTAGCGGGGCAAGAGACCCAGTACTTC; CDR3: CASRAGLAGQETQYF
J: TRBJ2-3; size: -; D: -; V: TRBV9; DNA: TGTGCCAGCAGTCTAGGGGGCACAGATACGCAGTATTTT; CDR3: CASSLGGTDTQYF
J: TRBJ2-7; size: -; D: -; V: TRBV4-1; DNA: TGCGCCAGCAGCCAAGAGGCAGGTCTGTTCTACGAGCAGTACTTC; CDR3: CASSQEAGLFYEQYF
J: TRBJ1-1; size: -; D: TRBD1; V: TRBV5-8; DNA: TGTGCCACCAGGGGGCAGGACACTGAAGCTTTCTTT; CDR3: CATRGQDTEAFF
J: TRBJ2-3; size: -; D: -; V: TRBV7-2; DNA: TGTGCCAGCAGCCCCTACGCCGGGGGAGCAGATACGCAGTATTTT; CDR3: CASSPYAGGADTQYF
J: TRBJ2-7; size: -; D: -; V: TRBV15; DNA: TGTGCCACCAGCAGAGAGAGAGGTTCCTACGAGCAGTACTTC; CDR3: CATSRERGSYEQYF
J: TRBJ2-3; size: few; D: -; V: TRBV5-1; DNA: TGCGCCAGCAGCCCGAGGGTGGGTAGCACAGATACGCAGTATTTT; CDR3: CASSPRVGSTDTQYF
J: TRBJ1-2; size: -; D: TRBD1; V: TRBV27; DNA: TGTGCCAGCAGTCCGGGACAGGGGGTGTTCGGCTACACCTTC; CDR3: CASSPGQGVFGYTF
J: TRBJ2-1; size: -; D: -; V: TRBV24-1; DNA: TGTGCCACCAGTGATACGACAGGGGAGGGGGGCAATGAGCAGTTCTTC; CDR3: CATSDTTGEGGNEQFF
J: TRBJ2-5; size: -; D: -; V: TRBV7-3; DNA: TGTGCCAGCAGCTTGGGGCAGGGGGAGACCCAGTACTTC; CDR3: CASSLGQGETQYF
J: TRBJ1-3; size: few; D: -; V: TRBV6-5; DNA: TGTGCCAGCAGCGCGGGGGCGAGGAGAAACACCATATATTTT; CDR3: CASSAGARRNTIYF
J: TRBJ1-2; size: -; D: TRBD1; V: TRBV6-5; DNA: TGTGCCAGCAGTTTCCTGACAGGGGGCGGCTACACCTTC; CDR3: CASSFLTGGGYTF
J: TRBJ2-7; size: -; D: TRBD1; V: TRBV7-9; DNA: TGTGCCAGCAGCTCAGGGGGCAGGGCGTACGAGCAGTACTTC; CDR3: CASSSGGRAYEQYF
J: TRBJ2-7; size: -; D: TRBD2; V: TRBV6-5; DNA: TGTGCCAGCAGCCGAAACAGCGGGGGTAATCGGGAGCAGTACTTC; CDR3: CASSRNSGGNREQYF
J: TRBJ2-5; size: -; D: TRBD1; V: TRBV9; DNA: TGTGCCAGCAGCGTAGCAGGGGGTAAAGTAGAGACCCAGTACTTC; CDR3: CASSVAGGKVETQYF
J: TRBJ2-3; size: -; D: -; V: TRBV27; DNA: TGTGCCAGCAGTTTATTGGCGGCAGATACGCAGTATTTT; CDR3: CASSLLAADTQYF
J: TRBJ1-5; size: -; D: -; V: TRBV18; DNA: TGTGCCAGCTCAAGGGACATCGGGAGCAATCAGCCCCAGCATTTT; CDR3: CASSRDIGSNQPQHF
J: TRBJ2-3; size: once; D: -; V: TRBV27; DNA: TGTGCCAGCAGTTTAGACAGGACGGGCACAGATACGCAGTATTTT; CDR3: CASSLDRTGTDTQYF
J: TRBJ2-1; size: -; D: TRBD2; V: TRBV6-1; DNA: TGTGCCAGCAGTGATTATCTAGCGGGGGGGCTTAATGAGCAGTTCTTC; CDR3: CASSDYLAGGLNEQFF
J: TRBJ1-5; size: -; D: TRBD1; V: TRBV2; DNA: TGTGCCAGCAGTTCGACAGGGAATCAGCCCCAGCATTTT; CDR3: CASSSTGNQPQHF
J: TRBJ2-5; size: -; D: TRBD2; V: TRBV7-6; DNA: TGTGCCAGCAGCCCCGGACTAGCGGGGGGGCGAGAGACCCAGTACTTC; CDR3: CASSPGLAGGRETQYF
J: TRBJ2-3; size: -; D: -; V: TRBV7-9; DNA: TGTGCCAGCAGCCCTCGGGGAGATACGCAGTATTTT; CDR3: CASSPRGDTQYF
J: TRBJ2-5; size: -; D: -; V: TRBV2; DNA: TGTGCCAGCAAGGAGGCGGGGGAGACCCAGTACTTC; CDR3: CASKEAGETQYF
J: TRBJ2-2; size: -; D: -; V: TRBV11-3; DNA: TGTGCCAGCAGCTTAGGCGGGGCTCGGTTAGCCGGGGAGCTGTTTTTT; CDR3: CASSLGGARLAGELFF
J: TRBJ1-6; size: -; D: TRBD1; V: TRBV10-3; DNA: TGTGCCACCTGGGACAGGGTAAATTCACCCCTCCACTTT; CDR3: CATWDRVNSPLHF
J: TRBJ1-3; size: -; D: -; V: TRBV28; DNA: TGTGCCAGCAGTTTTGGAGGGACTGGAAACACCATATATTTT; CDR3: CASSFGGTGNTIYF
J: TRBJ2-2; size: -; D: TRBD2; V: TRBV11-3; DNA: TGTGCCAGCAGCTCGACCGGGACTAGCACCGGGGAGCTGTTTTTT; CDR3: CASSSTGTSTGELFF
J: TRBJ2-7; size: -; D: -; V: TRBV18; DNA: TGTGCCAGCTCACAGCCGACTAGTGGGTACGAGCAGTACTTC; CDR3: CASSQPTSGYEQYF
J: TRBJ1-5; size: -; D: -; V: TRBV7-2; DNA: TGTGCCAGCAGCTTAGACAGGGACAATCAGCCCCAGCATTTT; CDR3: CASSLDRDNQPQHF
J: TRBJ1-1; size: -; D: -; V: TRBV5-1; DNA: TGCGCCAGCAGCTTGGTACAAGGAGGATTGGGGACTGAAGCTTTCTTT; CDR3: CASSLVQGGLGTEAFF